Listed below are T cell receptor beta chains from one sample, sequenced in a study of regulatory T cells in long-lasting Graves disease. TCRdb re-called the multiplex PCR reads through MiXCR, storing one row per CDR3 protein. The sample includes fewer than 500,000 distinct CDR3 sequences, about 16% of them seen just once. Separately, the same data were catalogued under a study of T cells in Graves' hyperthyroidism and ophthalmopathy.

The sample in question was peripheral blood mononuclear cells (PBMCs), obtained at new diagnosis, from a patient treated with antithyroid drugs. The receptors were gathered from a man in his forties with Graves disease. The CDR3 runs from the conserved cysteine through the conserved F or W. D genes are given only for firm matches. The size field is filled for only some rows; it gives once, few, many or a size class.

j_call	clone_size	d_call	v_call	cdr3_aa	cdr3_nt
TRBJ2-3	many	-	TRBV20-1	CSAPQGGTDTQYF	TGCAGTGCTCCCCAGGGAGGCACAGATACGCAGTATTTT
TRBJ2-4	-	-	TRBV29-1	CSVGRGVGAKNIQYF	TGCAGCGTTGGTAGGGGGGTCGGGGCCAAAAACATTCAGTACTTC
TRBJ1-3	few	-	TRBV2	CASSEDLGLSGNTIYF	TGTGCCAGCAGTGAAGATTTGGGCCTCTCTGGAAACACCATATATTTT
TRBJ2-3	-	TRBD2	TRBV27	CASTFGGGRADTQYF	TGTGCCAGCACCTTTGGGGGCGGGAGGGCGGATACGCAGTATTTT
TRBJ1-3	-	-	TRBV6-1	CASSVPGQSSGNTIYF	TGTGCCAGCAGTGTTCCGGGACAAAGCTCTGGAAACACCATATATTTT
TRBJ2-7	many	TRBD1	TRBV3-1	CASSQQGAYEQYF	TGTGCCAGCAGCCAACAGGGGGCTTACGAGCAGTACTTC
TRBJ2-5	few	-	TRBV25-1	CASVSGSEETQYF	TGTGCCAGCGTATCAGGGTCGGAAGAGACCCAGTACTTC
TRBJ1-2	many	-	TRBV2	CASSVGYGYTF	TGTGCCAGCAGTGTCGGGTACGGCTACACCTTC
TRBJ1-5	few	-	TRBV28	CASSLPGAQPQHF	TGTGCCAGCAGTCTTCCCGGGGCCCAGCCCCAGCATTTT
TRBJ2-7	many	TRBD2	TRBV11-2	CASSPAPLVESGRVYEQYF	TGTGCCAGCAGCCCAGCTCCCCTTGTGGAGAGCGGGAGGGTGTACGAGCAGTACTTC
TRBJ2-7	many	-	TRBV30	CAWSGGPDSYEQYF	TGTGCCTGGAGTGGGGGCCCGGACTCCTACGAGCAGTACTTC
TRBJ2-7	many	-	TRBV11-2	CASSLTWTDTYEQYF	TGTGCCAGCAGCTTAACTTGGACGGACACGTACGAGCAGTACTTC
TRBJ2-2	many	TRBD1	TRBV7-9	CASSFTGDHGELFF	TGTGCCAGCAGCTTTACAGGGGACCACGGGGAGCTGTTTTTT
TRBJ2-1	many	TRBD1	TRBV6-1	CASSEASTRGQGFNEQFF	TGTGCCAGCAGTGAGGCAAGCACTAGGGGACAGGGATTCAATGAGCAGTTCTTC
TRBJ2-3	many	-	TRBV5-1	CASSLAGRSTDTQYF	TGCGCCAGCAGCTTGGCCGGCCGTAGCACAGATACGCAGTATTTT
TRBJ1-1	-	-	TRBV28	CASSLSPGGGMNTEAFF	TGCGCCAGCAGTTTATCCCCGGGGGGTGGGATGAACACTGAAGCTTTCTTT
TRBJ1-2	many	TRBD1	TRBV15	CATSRDRDRERYTF	TGTGCCACCAGCAGAGATCGGGACAGGGAGCGCTACACCTTC
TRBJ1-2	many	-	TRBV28	CAISLRDTAANYGYTF	TGTGCCATCTCCCTCCGGGACACGGCGGCAAACTATGGCTACACCTTC
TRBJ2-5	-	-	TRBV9	CASNKNQETQYF	TGTGCCAGCAACAAAAACCAAGAGACCCAGTACTTC
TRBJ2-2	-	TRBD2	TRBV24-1	CATSDPTSGSLGELFF	TGTGCCACCAGTGACCCGACTAGCGGGAGTCTTGGGGAGCTGTTTTTT
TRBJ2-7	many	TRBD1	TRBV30	CAWTDGQGSYEQYF	TGTGCCTGGACCGATGGACAGGGATCCTACGAGCAGTACTTC
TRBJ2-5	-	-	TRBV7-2	CASSLTGHQETQYF	TGTGCCAGCAGCTTAACGGGACACCAAGAGACCCAGTACTTC
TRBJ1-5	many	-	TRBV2	CASSRGQNQPQHF	TGTGCCAGCAGTCGGGGGCAGAATCAGCCCCAGCATTTT
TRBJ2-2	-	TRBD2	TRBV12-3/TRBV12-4	CASSFLAGGPGTGELFF	TGTGCCAGCAGTTTCTTAGCGGGAGGGCCCGGTACCGGGGAGCTGTTTTTT